This is a list of T cell receptor beta chains from one sample in a study of CD8 T cells in ankylosing spondylitis. TCRdb itself ran the 5' RACE reads through MiXCR, one entry per CDR3 protein. This table holds about 500,000 distinct CDR3 sequences, approximately 5.3% found once. The specimen sequenced was blood, either unsorted or a sorted T cell fraction (not recorded which). These receptor sequences come from a male donor with ankylosing spondylitis. Each CDR3 is given with its conserved first and last residue. A D gene is named only where the DNA matches it firmly. A row's size may be missing; if present it is once, few, many or a size class.

d_call | clone_size | j_call | v_call | cdr3_nt | cdr3_aa
NA | many | TRBJ1-2 | TRBV9 | TGTGCCAGCAGTGAAACTTCCGCCAACTATGGCTACACCTTC | CASSETSANYGYTF
TRBD1 | NA | TRBJ2-7 | TRBV5-1 | TGCGCCAGCAGCATCCAGGACAGGGACCACGAGCAGTACTTC | CASSIQDRDHEQYF
NA | many | TRBJ2-3 | TRBV20-1 | TGCAGTGCTCGGACAGTTACAGATACGCAGTATTTT | CSARTVTDTQYF
NA | many | TRBJ1-1 | TRBV7-6 | TGTGCCAGCAGCTTTATGTTTAGAAAAGTGAACACTGAAGCTTTCTTT | CASSFMFRKVNTEAFF
NA | many | TRBJ2-1 | TRBV18 | TGTGCCAGCTCACCAATGGTAGCTGAAGGTGAGCAGTTCTTC | CASSPMVAEGEQFF
TRBD2 | many | TRBJ2-3 | TRBV4-3 | TGCGCCAGCAGCCAAGGGACTAGCGAATCAGATACGCAGTATTTT | CASSQGTSESDTQYF
NA | NA | TRBJ2-3 | TRBV19 | TGTGCCAGTAGTATACGGGGGACTAGCACAGATACGCAGTATTTT | CASSIRGTSTDTQYF
NA | many | TRBJ1-5 | TRBV6-2/TRBV6-3 | TGTGCCAGCACAGCGAGGGGTTTAAGCAATCAGCCCCAGCATTTT | CASTARGLSNQPQHF
TRBD2 | many | TRBJ2-3 | TRBV29-1 | TGCAGCGTTGAATTAGGCGGGGGGGCCCGAGATACGCAGTATTTT | CSVELGGGARDTQYF
NA | many | TRBJ1-2 | TRBV5-4 | TGTGCCAGCAGCCAAGGCCTCTCGGGGATCTATGGCTACACCTTC | CASSQGLSGIYGYTF
NA | many | TRBJ1-5 | TRBV20-1 | TGCAGTGCTAGCGGCAGCAATCAGCCCCAGCATTTT | CSASGSNQPQHF
TRBD2 | few | TRBJ2-1 | TRBV7-8 | TGTGCCAGCAGCGTATCTAGCGGTTATTACAATGAGCAGTTCTTC | CASSVSSGYYNEQFF
NA | many | TRBJ1-2 | TRBV6-2/TRBV6-3 | TGTGCCAGCATCTGGGTCGACTATGGCTACACCTTC | CASIWVDYGYTF
NA | few | TRBJ2-7 | TRBV20-1 | TGCAGTGCTAGAGATTATTTAGAGGCCCTTGGGCCCTACGAGCAGTACTTC | CSARDYLEALGPYEQYF
TRBD1 | many | TRBJ1-2 | TRBV29-1 | TGCAGCGCTGCGACAGGGGGCGGCTATGGCTACACCTTC | CSAATGGGYGYTF
TRBD1 | many | TRBJ2-5 | TRBV4-1 | TGCGCCAGCAGCTGGGGGTTCAGGGGGCAGGAGACCCAGTACTTC | CASSWGFRGQETQYF
NA | many | TRBJ2-1 | TRBV5-1 | TGCGCCAGCAGCTTATTCCCCTCGGGTAGTAGTGGTGAGCAGTTCTTC | CASSLFPSGSSGEQFF
NA | many | TRBJ1-2 | TRBV6-1 | TGTGCCAGCAGTCCGTCAGAGACAGGAATCTATGGCTACACCTTC | CASSPSETGIYGYTF
NA | few | TRBJ2-3 | TRBV6-5 | TGTGCCAGCAGTTACCTTAGCGCAACCACAGATACGCAGTATTTT | CASSYLSATTDTQYF
NA | many | TRBJ1-6 | TRBV5-1 | TGCGCCAGCAGCTTGCGGGGCTCAGTCCCTTCACCCCTCCACTTT | CASSLRGSVPSPLHF
NA | many | TRBJ2-3 | TRBV5-5 | TGTGCCAGCAGCTTGGACCTAGCTGATACGCAGTATTTT | CASSLDLADTQYF
NA | NA | TRBJ1-2 | TRBV9 | TGTGCCAGCAGCGTAGTCTCAGTTAACTATGGCTACACCTTC | CASSVVSVNYGYTF
NA | many | TRBJ2-7 | TRBV7-2 | TGTGCCAGCAGCTTAGAAGCCGAGAACGAGCAGTACTTC | CASSLEAENEQYF
NA | many | TRBJ1-4 | TRBV5-5 | TGTGCCAGCAGCTTCGGGTCCCTTGCAACTAATGAAAAACTGTTTTTT | CASSFGSLATNEKLFF
TRBD1 | many | TRBJ2-7 | TRBV28 | TGTGCCAGCACCTTGGGGGCCAGGGGGCGAACCTACGAGCAGTACTTC | CASTLGARGRTYEQYF
NA | NA | TRBJ2-3 | TRBV7-8 | TGTGCCAGCAGACGGACGAGCGGGTTAGGAGATACGCAGTATTTT | CASRRTSGLGDTQYF
TRBD2 | few | TRBJ2-7 | TRBV7-2 | TGTGCCAGCAGCTTTGGTACTAGCGAGTACGAGCAGTACTTC | CASSFGTSEYEQYF
TRBD2 | many | TRBJ2-5 | TRBV9 | TGTGCCAGCAGCGCATTAGCGGGGGGCCGGACCCAGTACTTC | CASSALAGGRTQYF
TRBD1 | many | TRBJ2-7 | TRBV18 | TGTGCCAGCAGCCCCCGGACAGGGTCCTACGAGCAGTACTTC | CASSPRTGSYEQYF
NA | many | TRBJ2-7 | TRBV4-3 | TGCGCCAGCAGCCAGTGGTCGGGCTACGAGCAGTACTTC | CASSQWSGYEQYF
TRBD2 | many | TRBJ2-3 | TRBV7-9 | TGTGCCAGCAGCGGGACTAGCGGGAGCCATAGCACAGATACGCAGTATTTT | CASSGTSGSHSTDTQYF
NA | many | TRBJ2-7 | TRBV20-1 | TGCAGTGCCTTCAGGGAGGTTACCTACGAGCAGTACTTC | CSAFREVTYEQYF
NA | many | TRBJ2-7 | TRBV12-3/TRBV12-4 | TGTGCCAGCAGTTTGGGGGCAGGTCCCGCCTACGAGCAGTACTTC | CASSLGAGPAYEQYF
NA | many | TRBJ2-3 | TRBV12-3/TRBV12-4 | TGTGCCAGCAGTTTTAGGGGATACACAGATACGCAGTATTTT | CASSFRGYTDTQYF
NA | many | TRBJ2-3 | TRBV9 | TGTGCCAGCAGCGTAGCCCTCACAGATACGCAGTATTTT | CASSVALTDTQYF
NA | few | TRBJ2-1 | TRBV29-1 | TGCAGCGTTGAAGATGCGGAAGGTCTTTTCAATGAGCAGTTCTTC | CSVEDAEGLFNEQFF
NA | many | TRBJ1-6 | TRBV5-1 | TGCGCCAGCAGCACAGATACCTATAATTCACCCCTCCACTTT | CASSTDTYNSPLHF
TRBD1 | NA | TRBJ2-5 | TRBV6-2/TRBV6-3 | TGTGCCAGCAGCCCAGGACAGGGGTTCCCCCAAGAGACCCAGTACTTC | CASSPGQGFPQETQYF
NA | many | TRBJ2-3 | TRBV7-9 | TGTGCCAGCAGCTTGAGGGGGACTTACACAGATACGCAGTATTTT | CASSLRGTYTDTQYF